One sample yielded the 31 T cell receptor beta chains listed below, sequenced in a study of blood T cells in healthy people across ages. Alongside a J-beta primer mix, a sample-barcoded 5' primer served in a second PCR lasting roughly 7 to 11 cycles. TCRdb processed the 5' RACE reads anew with MiXCR; each CDR3 protein has one entry. The sample gives about 1.6 million distinct CDR3 sequences, 30% to 40% of which show up once; around 11% is in the top ten. Sequences were obtained from blood. The receptor source for this set is a woman in her twenties or thirties in good health.

The chain is built from TRBV20-1 and TRBJ2-3; TRBD2 agrees at 16 bases. The CDR3 covers 15 residues. V shed 6 bases and J 6 bases; nucleotides not matched to a gene: 6. Germline loops: CDR1 DFQATT, CDR2 SNEGSKA (reference sequence). CDR3: CSAGLAGGSSDTQYF. CDR3 DNA: TGCAGTGCGGGACTAGCGGGAGGGAGTTCCGATACGCAGTATTTT.

This chain links TRBV9 with TRBJ1-2, with D perhaps TRBD1 (5 bases). The V gene lost 4 bases and the J gene lost 5 bases, with 21 bases spanning the gap. The germline CDR1 and CDR2 sequences are SGDLS and YYNGEE. The CDR3 covers 16 residues. The CDR3: CASSPEGGQGRYGYTF. In DNA form, the CDR3 reads TGTGCCAGCAGCCCCGAGGGAGGGCAGGGAAGATATGGCTACACCTTC.

V and J are TRBV10-1 and TRBJ2-7, with 10 bases aligning to TRBD1. Germline loops: CDR1 WNHNN, CDR2 SYGVQD (reference sequence). With V trimmed by 0 bases and J by 5 bases, 4 bases remained unmatched. This CDR3 is 15 amino acids long. The CDR3 spells CASSESRDRGNEQYF. CDR3 coding DNA: TGCGCCAGCAGTGAGTCGAGGGACAGGGGAAACGAGCAGTACTTC.

This clonotype showed up just once. Just one base apart from a much larger clone, this may be a read error. The chain's CDR3 is CACSGGLGYTF. The CDR3 coding sequence is TGTGCCTGCAGCGGGGGACTTGGCTACACCTTC. The rearrangement joins TRBV5-5 to TRBJ1-2; D possibly corresponds to TRBD1 (5 bases). The CDR3 runs 11 residues. The germline V gene encodes CDR1 SGHKS and CDR2 YYEKEE (reference sequence). Full variable domain (outside the CDR3, taken from reference TRBV5-5 and TRBJ1-2): DAGVTQSPTHLIKTRGQQVTLRCSPISGHKSVSWYQQVLGQGPQFIFQYYEKEERGRGNFPDRFSARQFPNYSSELNVNALLLGDSALYLCACSGGLGYTFGSGTRLTVV.

This clonotype was detected a few times. The chain combines TRBV11-2 with TRBJ2-3, with D unresolved. The germline CDR1 and CDR2 sequences are SGHAT and FQNNGV. The CDR3 has 13 amino acids. V was trimmed by 3 bases and J by 6 bases, leaving 10 bases between them. The CDR3 coding sequence is TGTGCCAGCAGCTTTTCTTCGTGGGATACGCAGTATTTT. This sequence encodes CASSFSSWDTQYF.

This clonotype was detected a few times. The chain uses TRBV15 and TRBJ2-7; TRBD1 is a possible D gene (6 bases). Per germline, CDR1 LNHNV and CDR2 YYDKDF (reference sequence). Trimming pared 3 bases from V and 3 bases from J, leaving 9 bases between. This CDR3 comprises 13 residues. The CDR3 nucleotides read TGTGCCACCAGCAGGGGACAATTCTACGAGCAGTACTTC. Translating gives CATSRGQFYEQYF. The full variable domain, in which reference TRBV15 and TRBJ2-7 provide the parts outside the CDR3, is DAMVIQNPRYQVTQFGKPVTLSCSQTLNHNVMYWYQQKSSQAPKLLFHYYDKDFNNEADTPDNFQSRRPNTSFCFLDIRSPGLGDTAMYLCATSRGQFYEQYFGPGTRLTVT.

This clonotype was detected ten times or more. The V call is TRBV4-1, the J call TRBJ2-7; maybe TRBD2 (6 bases). Trimming cost V 5 bases and J 0 bases, with 14 bases left between them. This CDR3 region has 15 residues. CDR1 is MGHRA, CDR2 YSYEKL, per germline. The DNA for the CDR3 is TGCGCCAGCAGCTCTCGGGGGTCAAGCTCCTACGAGCAGTACTTC. Translated, it gives CASSSRGSSSYEQYF.

The chain couples TRBV20-1 to TRBJ2-3; TRBD2 matches at 10 bases. After removal of 3 bases from V and 7 bases from J, the junction contained 10 bases not matched to a gene. The CDR3 is 15 residues long. Per the germline V gene, CDR1 is DFQATT and CDR2 is SNEGSKA (reference sequence). As DNA, the CDR3 is TGCAGTGCTAGGGGTACTAGCGGGGTGGTAAATACGCAGTATTTT. Encoded protein: CSARGTSGVVNTQYF.

To note about this clonotype: A read error is possible here, since a much larger clone lies one base away. The chain recombines TRBV29-1 with TRBJ2-3, with D possibly TRBD2 on 5 matching bases. The V end was cut by 3 bases, the J end by 2 bases, with 9 bases between. Germline values: CDR1 SQVTM, CDR2 ANQGSEA. The CDR3 is 13 amino acids. The CDR3 DNA sequence: TGCAGCGTTGAGAGGGTCTACACAGATACGCAGTATTTT. This codes for CSVERVYTDTQYF.

The J gene is TRBJ2-3, the V gene TRBV5-1, with 11 bases lining up with TRBD2. V gave up 4 bases and J gave up 6 bases; unmatched junction bases: 4. Per germline, CDR1 SGHRS and CDR2 YFSETQ. The CDR3 is 14 amino acids. CDR3 DNA: TGCGCCAGCAGCCCAGCTAGCGGGAGGGATACGCAGTATTTT. Its protein is CASSPASGRDTQYF.

The CDR3 loop is CATSTRGGGGETQYF. For the CDR3, the DNA is TGTGCCACCAGCACTCGAGGGGGCGGAGGGGAGACCCAGTACTTC. V is TRBV15 and J is TRBJ2-5, with D perhaps matching TRBD1 (7 bases). There are 15 residues in the CDR3. Germline CDR1 LNHNV, CDR2 YYDKDF (reference sequence). The V gene lost 4 bases and the J gene lost 5 bases, with 17 bases spanning the gap.

This chain connects TRBV4-1 to TRBJ1-1; TRBD1 is a possible D gene (5 bases). V lost 3 bases and J lost 11, with 25 bases in between. This CDR3 comprises 16 residues. Germline loops: CDR1 MGHRA, CDR2 YSYEKL. The CDR3 loop reads CASSQFRQPTPPEAFF. The CDR3 DNA is TGCGCCAGCAGCCAGTTCCGACAGCCAACCCCTCCGGAGGCTTTCTTT.

Concerning this clonotype: Sequence at one end of the junction differs from germline and may be a read error. The chain combines TRBV6-5 with TRBJ1-6; D not resolved. The germline V gene encodes CDR1 MNHEY and CDR2 SVGAGI. The CDR3 is made up of 16 amino acids. CDR3 sequence: CASSYSLNAGSSPPHF. DNA of the CDR3: TGTGCCAGCAGTTACTCCCTAAACGCCGGTAGCTCACCCCCCCACTTT.

J is TRBJ2-5 and V is TRBV18, with D unclear. V lost 1 base and J lost 1, with 13 bases in between. Germline loops: CDR1 KGHSH, CDR2 LQKENI. The CDR3 is 16 residues long. The CDR3 sequence: CASSPRRSLTQETQYF. In DNA, the CDR3 is TGTGCCAGCTCACCACGCAGGTCCCTTACCCAAGAGACCCAGTACTTC.

The V gene is TRBV6-6, the J gene TRBJ1-2, with no clear D. V lost 7 bases, J lost 2 bases, and 11 bases lay in between. CDR3 length equals 13 residues. Germline V gives CDR1 MNHNY, CDR2 SVGAGI (reference sequence). The CDR3 nucleotides are TGTGCCAGCAACATCGGGAACAACTATGGCTACACCTTC. This gives the protein CASNIGNNYGYTF.

The chain has TRBV6-5 and TRBJ2-3; 7 bases fit TRBD2. The germline gives CDR1 MNHEY, CDR2 SVGAGI. The ends lost 5 bases at V and 0 bases at J; junction bases unmatched: 5. The CDR3 length is 15 residues. CDR3 DNA sequence: TGTGCCAGCAGTCGAAGCGGGGCAAGCACAGATACGCAGTATTTT. Residues: CASSRSGASTDTQYF.

This clonotype was seen a handful of times. The chain carries TRBV9 and TRBJ2-1, with D possibly being TRBD2 (5 bases). Trimming left V 0 bases short and J 3 bases short, with 7 bases between. The CDR3 has 14 amino acids. CDR1 and CDR2 from the germline V gene are SGDLS and YYNGEE. The CDR3 DNA reads as TGTGCCAGCAGCGTAGCAGAGGGCTACAATGAGCAGTTCTTC. Translation gives CASSVAEGYNEQFF.

This clonotype was counted only a few times. This chain connects TRBV4-1 to TRBJ2-5; TRBD2 aligns across 11 bases. The CDR3 has 15 amino acids. V gave up 1 base and J gave up 7 bases; unmatched junction bases: 5. CDR1 and CDR2 (germline): MGHRA, YSYEKL. CDR3 loop: CASSQVAGGRGTQYF. The CDR3 DNA sequence: TGCGCCAGCAGCCAAGTAGCGGGGGGGCGTGGGACCCAGTACTTC.

Here the CDR3 DNA reads TGCAGTGCTTGGAGAGGGGCAGGGGAGGGCCACACCTTC. It translates to CSAWRGAGEGHTF. This chain links TRBV20-1 with TRBJ1-2, with a tentative D call TRBD1 (6 bases). The V gene lost 5 bases and the J gene lost 12 bases, with 22 bases spanning the gap. CDR3 size: 13 residues. CDR1 DFQATT and CDR2 SNEGSKA come from the germline V gene (reference sequence).

The rearrangement uses TRBV6-2 or TRBV6-3 and TRBJ1-5; no clear D gene. Per germline, CDR1 MNHEY and CDR2 SVGEGT. There are 15 residues in the CDR3. Deletions cut 2 bases from V and 4 bases from J, with 12 bases between. The CDR3 nucleotides are TGTGCCAGCAGTTACGTGCCAGGTGGTAATCAGCCCCAGCATTTT. Amino acid sequence: CASSYVPGGNQPQHF.

This chain joins TRBV20-1 and TRBJ1-1; TRBD1 matches 7 bases. Germline V gene data show CDR1 as DFQATT and CDR2 as SNEGSKA (reference sequence). V trimming: 5 bases; J trimming: 9 bases; junction bases outside the gene matches: 9. The CDR3 consists of 12 residues. CDR3 nucleotide sequence: TGCAGTGCTGGCCTCGGGACAGACCAAGCTTTCTTT. It translates to CSAGLGTDQAFF.

This clonotype was observed a few times. J is TRBJ2-1 and V is TRBV7-6, with D unresolved. Trimming removed 7 bases from V and 0 bases from J, with 13 bases in between. Germline V gene lookup returns CDR1 SGHVS and CDR2 FNYEAQ. The CDR3 runs 15 residues. The CDR3 nucleotides are TGTGCCAGCACCCTAGACTCGAGCTCCTACAATGAGCAGTTCTTC. Its translation: CASTLDSSSYNEQFF. Using reference TRBV7-6 and TRBJ2-1 for the parts outside the CDR3, the full variable domain is GAGVSQSPRYKVTKRGQDVALRCDPISGHVSLYWYRQALGQGPEFLTYFNYEAQQDKSGLPNDRFSAERPEGSISTLTIQRTEQRDSAMYRCASTLDSSSYNEQFFGPGTRLTVL.

Notes on this clonotype: An end of the junction differs from the germline gene, which may be a read error. The genes are TRBV5-1 and TRBJ2-7, with 10 positions matching TRBD1. This CDR3 has 16 amino acids. Germline V gene lookup returns CDR1 SGHRS and CDR2 YFSETQ. As DNA, the CDR3 is TGCGCCTGCAGCTTCTCCGGACAGGGGGACTCCTACGAGCAGTACTTC. It yields the protein CACSFSGQGDSYEQYF.

This clonotype was seen at least ten times. This chain joins TRBV5-1 and TRBJ2-2; D is undetermined. The CDR3 is 13 residues long. Germline V gene lookup returns CDR1 SGHRS and CDR2 YFSETQ. Trimming shortened V by 0 bases and J by 4 bases, and 4 bases separated the two germline ends. The CDR3 sequence is CASSLGTTGELFF. CDR3 nucleotide sequence: TGCGCCAGCAGCTTGGGCACCACCGGGGAGCTGTTTTTT.

Many counts were recorded for this clonotype. The chain joins TRBV7-3 to TRBJ2-7; no firm D call. The ends were cut back, 2 bases at V and 3 bases at J, with 8 bases in the middle. This CDR3 comprises 13 residues. CDR1 and CDR2 from the germline V gene are SGHTA and FQGTGA. This CDR3 reads CASSLAYGYEQYF. In DNA, the CDR3 is TGTGCCAGCAGCTTAGCCTACGGCTACGAGCAGTACTTC.

DNA of the CDR3: TGCAGTGCTATAGGCCTAGCGGCTGTGGGTGAGCAGTTCTTC. It translates to CSAIGLAAVGEQFF. The chain links TRBV20-1 to TRBJ2-1, with 7 bases fitting TRBD2. The ends lost 4 bases at V and 9 bases at J; junction bases unmatched: 12. CDR1 DFQATT and CDR2 SNEGSKA come from the germline V gene (reference sequence). The CDR3 contains 14 residues.

Comments on this clonotype: The junction departs from the called germline gene at one end, perhaps through a read error. The J gene is TRBJ2-7, the V gene TRBV25-1; 7 bases line up with TRBD1. The CDR3 covers 11 residues. Per germline, CDR1 MGHDK and CDR2 SYGVNS. CDR3 in amino acids: CTSDTGDEQYF. DNA of the CDR3: TGTACCAGCGATACAGGGGACGAGCAGTACTTC.

The J gene is TRBJ2-5, the V gene TRBV21-1; the table gives TRBD2 as D, unverified against the DNA. Matching the DNA end better, TRBJ2-7 makes the J call doubtful. TRBV21-1 is given as a pseudogene. The CDR3 contains 19 residues. As DNA, the CDR3 is TGTGCCAGCAGCAAAGATTTCAGACTAGCGGAGAGGCCCATCTACGAGCAGTACTTC. It codes for CASSKDFRLAERPIYEQYF.

The rearrangement joins TRBV20-1 to TRBJ2-7, with TRBD1 identical over 10 bases. Germline CDR1 is DFQATT and CDR2 is SNEGSKA (reference sequence). The CDR3 totals 14 residues. V shed 6 bases and J 0 bases; nucleotides not matched to a gene: 5. CDR3 amino acids: CSAKDRGPSYEQYF. CDR3 nucleotides: TGCAGTGCCAAAGACAGGGGGCCCTCCTACGAGCAGTACTTC.

This clonotype was counted a few times. V and J are TRBV6-1 and TRBJ1-2; 9 positions match TRBD1. Per the germline V gene, CDR1 is MNHNS and CDR2 is SASEGT. The length of the CDR3 is 14 residues. The ends lost 0 bases at V and 7 bases at J; junction bases unmatched: 3. CDR3 protein: CASSEAGTGFGYTF. For the CDR3, the DNA is TGTGCCAGCAGTGAAGCGGGGACAGGGTTTGGCTACACCTTC.

The chain uses TRBV6-5 and TRBJ2-5; weak D call: TRBD1 (5 bases). The germline gives CDR1 MNHEY, CDR2 SVGAGI. Trimming shortened V by 6 bases and J by 6 bases, and 17 bases separated the two germline ends. This CDR3 region has 14 residues. DNA of the CDR3: TGTGCCAGCAGATCCCTAGGGGTCATGAAGACCCAGTACTTC. As protein: CASRSLGVMKTQYF.